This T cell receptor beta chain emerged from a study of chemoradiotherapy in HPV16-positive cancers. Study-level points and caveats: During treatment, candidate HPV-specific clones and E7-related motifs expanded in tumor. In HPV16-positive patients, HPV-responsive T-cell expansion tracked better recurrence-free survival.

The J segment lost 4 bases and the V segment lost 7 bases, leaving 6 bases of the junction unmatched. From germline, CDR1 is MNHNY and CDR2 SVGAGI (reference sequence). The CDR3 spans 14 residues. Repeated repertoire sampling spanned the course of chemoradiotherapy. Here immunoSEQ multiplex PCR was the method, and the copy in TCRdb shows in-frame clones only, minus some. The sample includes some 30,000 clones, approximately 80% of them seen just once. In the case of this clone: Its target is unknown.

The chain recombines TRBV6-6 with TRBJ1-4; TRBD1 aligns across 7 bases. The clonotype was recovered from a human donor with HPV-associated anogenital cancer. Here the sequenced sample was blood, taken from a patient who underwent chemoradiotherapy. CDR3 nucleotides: TGTGCCAGCAAGACGGGACAGAGTAATGAAAAACTGTTTTTT. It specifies CASKTGQSNEKLFF.